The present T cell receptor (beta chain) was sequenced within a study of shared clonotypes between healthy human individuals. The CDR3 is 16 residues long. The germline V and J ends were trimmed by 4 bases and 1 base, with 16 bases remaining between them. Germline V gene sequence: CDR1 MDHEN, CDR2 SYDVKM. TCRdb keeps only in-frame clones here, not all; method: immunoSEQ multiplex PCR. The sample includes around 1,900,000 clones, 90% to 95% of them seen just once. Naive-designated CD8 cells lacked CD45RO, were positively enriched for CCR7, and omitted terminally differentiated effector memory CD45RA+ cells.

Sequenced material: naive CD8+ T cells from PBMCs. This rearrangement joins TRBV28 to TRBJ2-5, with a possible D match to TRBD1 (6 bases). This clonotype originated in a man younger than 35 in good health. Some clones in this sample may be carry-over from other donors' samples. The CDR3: CASSSTGRRGQETQYF. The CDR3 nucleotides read TGTGCCAGCAGTTCCACAGGGCGTCGGGGCCAAGAGACCCAGTACTTC. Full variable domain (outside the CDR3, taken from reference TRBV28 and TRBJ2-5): DVKVTQSSRYLVKRTGEKVFLECVQDMDHENMFWYRQDPGLGLRLIYFSYDVKMKEKGDIPEGYSVSREKKERFSLILESASTNQTSMYLCASSSTGRRGQETQYFGPGTRLLVL.